The present T cell receptor beta chain was sequenced within a study of blood T cell repertoires in COVID-19. Overall study context: COVID-19 samples from acute and convalescent phases originated in the United States, Italy and Spain. Sources were T cells, B-cell-depleted T cells, or PBMCs; the material itself was cDNA or gDNA.

The V end was cut by 2 bases, the J end by 5 bases, with 7 bases between. The CDR3 totals 14 residues. Germline V gives CDR1 KGHSH, CDR2 LQKENI. Original analysis: For nucleated cells, counts were estimated from reference gene primer amplification. The table came from immunoSEQ multiplex PCR; TCRdb's copy has only in-frame clones and leaves some out. The D gene and trimming were derived from the DNA, and the V and J assignments and clone size from that table. The profile shows tens of thousands of clones, roughly 94% of them singletons. The TCR originated in a human donor with active COVID-19. The donor label of this sample is uncertain. The V and J genes are TRBV18 and TRBJ1-6, with unresolved D. The sample taken for sequencing was peripheral blood. CDR3 sequence reads: CASSPTVDNSPLHF. CDR3 nucleotides: TGTGCCAGCTCACCAACGGTCGATAATTCACCCCTCCACTTT.